The TCR beta chain described here comes from a study of response to subunit inactivated influenza vaccine. Overall study results and limits: Authors suggested seasonal influenza vaccinations each recruit few new T cells.

This clonotype was counted a few times. Its antigen is still unknown. Trimming left V 1 base short and J 5 bases short, with 13 bases between. The CDR3 length is 14 residues. Germline assignment: CDR1 SGHRS and CDR2 YFSETQ. TCRdb processed the RT-PCR reads anew with MiXCR; each CDR3 protein has one entry. The table includes roughly 700,000 distinct CDR3 sequences, approximately 15% detected once. The receptor comes from a man aged 50-59 years who received an inactivated influenza vaccine. The chain links TRBV5-1 to TRBJ2-7; D gene ambiguous. The sequenced sample was PBMCs from blood, obtained less than 15 days before vaccination. CDR3 loop: CASSLMPGANEQYF. Here the CDR3 DNA reads TGCGCCAGCAGCTTGATGCCAGGAGCTAACGAGCAGTACTTC.